Below, 32 T cell receptor beta chains from the same sample are listed, as sequenced in a study of shared clonotypes between healthy human individuals. Produced via immunoSEQ multiplex PCR; TCRdb's table is partial and in-frame only. The data contain under 1 million clones, just over 95% of them singletons. The naive CD8 subset, CD45RO-negative cells positively selected for CCR7, excluded terminally differentiated effector memory CD45RA+ cells. Sequencing used naive CD8+ T cells sorted from blood. Every receptor here comes from a man aged 25-45 years in good health.

The chain links TRBV27 to TRBJ2-7; TRBD2 is a possible D gene (6 bases). V was clipped by 8 bases and J by 0 bases, with 11 bases between them. CDR1 and CDR2 (germline): MNHEY, SMNVEV (reference sequence). CDR3 length: 13 residues. This chain's CDR3 is CASADGSSYEQYF. As DNA, the CDR3 is TGTGCCAGCGCCGACGGGAGCTCCTACGAGCAGTACTTC.

This chain joins TRBV7-9 and TRBJ2-2; D is ambiguous. This CDR3 spans 13 amino acids. The V end was cut by 2 bases, the J end by 4 bases, with 5 bases between. The germline V gene encodes CDR1 SEHNR and CDR2 FQNEAQ (reference sequence). Written as DNA, the CDR3 is TGTGCCAGCAGCTTAAGCATCACCGGGGAGCTGTTTTTT. Translation: CASSLSITGELFF. Full variable domain (outside the CDR3, taken from reference TRBV7-9 and TRBJ2-2): DTGVSQNPRHKITKRGQNVTFRCDPISEHNRLYWYRQTLGQGPEFLTYFQNEAQLEKSRLLSDRFSAERPKGSFSTLEIQRTEQGDSAMYLCASSLSITGELFFGEGSRLTVL.

In the case of this clone: Within the sample, other DNA sequences also encode this same CDR3. This chain uses TRBV29-1 with TRBJ2-1; 12 bases line up with TRBD2. CDR3 size: 14 residues. Germline CDR1 reads SQVTM; CDR2 reads ANQGSEA. The junction had 0 bases not matched to a gene; V was cut back by 1 base and J by 5 bases. The CDR3 nucleotides are TGCAGCGTTGAAGGACTAGCGGGAGACAATGAGCAGTTCTTC. Its translation is CSVEGLAGDNEQFF.

In regard to this clone: Other DNA sequences in the same sample also yield this CDR3. The chain has TRBV9 and TRBJ1-5, with D unresolved. The CDR3 is 14 amino acids. Between the trimmed V and J ends, which lost 1 base and 2 bases, there was a span of 7 bases. The germline V gene encodes CDR1 SGDLS and CDR2 YYNGEE. CDR3 amino acids: CASSVWGGNQPQHF. DNA for the CDR3: TGTGCCAGCAGCGTATGGGGAGGCAATCAGCCCCAGCATTTT. The whole variable domain, remainder taken from reference TRBV9 and TRBJ1-5, is DSGVTQTPKHLITATGQRVTLRCSPRSGDLSVYWYQQSLDQGLQFLIQYYNGEERAKGNILERFSAQQFPDLHSELNLSSLELGDSALYFCASSVWGGNQPQHFGDGTRLSIL.

The chain employs TRBV19 and TRBJ2-3; 10 nucleotides align to TRBD2. The CDR3 runs 14 residues. CDR1 is LNHDA and CDR2 is SQIVND in the germline V gene (reference sequence). Germline trimming cut 5 bases from V and 4 bases from J; bases unmatched to any gene: 3. CDR3 sequence: CASSLSGRPDTQYF. CDR3 sequence (DNA): TGTGCCAGTAGTCTTAGCGGGAGGCCAGATACGCAGTATTTT. Complete variable domain (other parts from reference TRBV19 and TRBJ2-3): DGGITQSPKYLFRKEGQNVTLSCEQNLNHDAMYWYRQDPGQGLRLIYYSQIVNDFQKGDIAEGYSVSREKKESFPLTVTSAQKNPTAFYLCASSLSGRPDTQYFGPGTRLTVL.

The chain uses TRBV4-3 and TRBJ2-1; TRBD1 is a possible D gene (6 bases). The CDR3 covers 17 residues. Deletions cut 0 bases from V and 6 bases from J, with 18 bases between. CDR1 LGHNA and CDR2 YSLEER come from the germline V gene. In DNA, the CDR3 is TGCGCCAGCAGCCAAGATCTGACAGGACGGACAGCCAATGAGCAGTTCTTC. It specifies CASSQDLTGRTANEQFF.

Points on this clone: Other DNA sequences from this sample encode an identical CDR3 as well. This chain uses TRBV29-1 with TRBJ2-1, with TRBD2 identical over 10 bases. This CDR3 contains 15 residues. Germline V CDR1 and CDR2: SQVTM, ANQGSEA. V lost 1 base to trimming and J lost 1 base; unmatched junction nucleotides: 1. CDR3 in amino acids: CSVEGTSGSYNEQFF. The CDR3 DNA reads as TGCAGCGTTGAAGGGACTAGCGGATCCTACAATGAGCAGTTCTTC.

The chain employs TRBV16 and TRBJ2-7; D is undetermined. Trimming stripped 0 bases from V and 2 bases from J, with 2 bases between. Germline values: CDR1 KGHSY, CDR2 FQNENV. CDR3 length equals 12 residues. The CDR3 loop reads CASSQSTYEQYF. The CDR3, as DNA: TGTGCCAGCAGCCAATCGACCTACGAGCAGTACTTC. The whole variable domain, remainder taken from reference TRBV16 and TRBJ2-7, is GEEVAQTPKHLVRGEGQKAKLYCAPIKGHSYVFWYQQVLKNEFKFLISFQNENVFDETGMPKERFSAKCLPNSPCSLEIQATKLEDSAVYFCASSQSTYEQYFGPGTRLTVT.

The chain links TRBV14 to TRBJ2-1, with D perhaps TRBD1 (5 bases). Germline-derived CDR1 and CDR2 are SGHDN and FVKESK. Trimming took off 0 bases at V and 8 bases at J, with 14 bases between the two ends. The CDR3 has 15 residues. CDR3 in amino acids: CASSQDSSRADEQFF. The DNA for the CDR3 is TGTGCCAGCAGCCAAGATTCGTCCAGGGCGGATGAGCAGTTCTTC.

V and J are TRBV6-5 and TRBJ2-1, with TRBD2 identical over 7 bases. Germline V gene lookup returns CDR1 MNHEY and CDR2 SVGAGI. The V and J ends lost 6 bases and 6 bases, in that order; junction bases with no gene match: 8. The CDR3 consists of 14 residues. The DNA of the CDR3 is TGTGCCAGCAGGACTAGCTTTAAAGGCAATGAGCAGTTCTTC. Translated: CASRTSFKGNEQFF.

On this clone itself: Different DNA sequences within this sample yield the same CDR3. V and J are TRBV28 and TRBJ2-7; 12 positions agree with TRBD2. The CDR3 has 14 residues. Trimming took 3 bases from V and 5 from J; bases not matched to a gene: 2. CDR1 MDHEN and CDR2 SYDVKM come from the germline V gene. The CDR3 reads CASSFRLAGDEQYF. CDR3 nucleotides: TGTGCCAGCAGTTTTAGACTAGCGGGAGACGAGCAGTACTTC.

The chain uses TRBV5-1 and TRBJ2-5, with TRBD2 as a possible D gene (6 bases). The V gene's germline CDR1 is SGHRS and CDR2 YFSETQ. Trimming pared 4 bases from V and 1 base from J, leaving 11 bases between. There are 14 residues in the CDR3. The CDR3 loop is CASSDGGSQETQYF. CDR3 sequence (DNA): TGCGCCAGCAGCGATGGGGGGAGCCAAGAGACCCAGTACTTC.

The chain links TRBV4-3 to TRBJ2-6; no clear D gene. This CDR3 has 15 amino acids. Looked up from germline, CDR1 is LGHNA and CDR2 is YSLEER. The V and J ends lost 4 bases and 0 bases respectively, with 7 bases between them. The CDR3, as DNA: TGCGCCAGCAGCCCGGGCGGCTCTGGGGCCAACGTCCTGACTTTC. This sequence encodes CASSPGGSGANVLTF.

V usage is TRBV5-6 and J usage is TRBJ2-3; D is possibly TRBD2 (6 bases). The CDR3 length is 15 residues. V lost 5 bases to trimming and J lost 4 bases, with 17 bases between them. Per germline, CDR1 SGHDT and CDR2 YYEEEE. This chain's CDR3 is CASRHAGSEPDTQYF. The CDR3 bases are TGTGCCAGCAGGCATGCGGGATCCGAGCCAGATACGCAGTATTTT.

The CDR3 sequence: CASSLGQAHLGLTF. The CDR3 coding sequence is TGCGCCAGCAGCTTGGGACAGGCCCACTTAGGGCTCACCTTC. This chain connects TRBV5-1 to TRBJ1-2, with a possible D match to TRBD1 (6 bases). The germline V gene has CDR1 SGHRS and CDR2 YFSETQ. This CDR3 comprises 14 residues. The V gene lost 0 bases and the J gene lost 13 bases, with 19 bases spanning the gap.

The chain links TRBV11-2 to TRBJ2-7, with 10 bases aligning to TRBD1. Germline V lookup: CDR1 SGHAT, CDR2 FQNNGV. This CDR3 comprises 15 residues. V trimming: 5 bases; J trimming: 4 bases; junction bases outside the gene matches: 8. CDR3 nucleotide sequence: TGTGCCAGCAGCCCTCCCGACAGGGGGCTGTACGAGCAGTACTTC. It yields the protein CASSPPDRGLYEQYF.

This clone appeared once. V usage is TRBV4-3 and J usage is TRBJ2-1; D might be TRBD2 (6 bases). From germline, CDR1 is LGHNA and CDR2 YSLEER. The V and J ends lost 0 bases and 4 bases respectively, with 13 bases between them. This CDR3 is 16 amino acids long. The CDR3 spells CASSQDGGRGYNEQFF. The CDR3 nucleotides are TGCGCCAGCAGCCAAGACGGAGGGCGTGGTTACAATGAGCAGTTCTTC.

In nucleotides, the CDR3 is TGTGCCACCAGCTCGCCGGACAGAGCTACCTACGAGCAGTACTTC. Translating gives CATSSPDRATYEQYF. The chain employs TRBV15 and TRBJ2-7; weak D call: TRBD1 (6 bases). There are 15 residues in the CDR3. The ends were cut back, 5 bases at V and 2 bases at J, with 16 bases in the middle. The germline gives CDR1 LNHNV, CDR2 YYDKDF (reference sequence). Full variable domain (rest looked up from reference TRBV15 and TRBJ2-7): DAMVIQNPRYQVTQFGKPVTLSCSQTLNHNVMYWYQQKSSQAPKLLFHYYDKDFNNEADTPDNFQSRRPNTSFCFLDIRSPGLGDTAMYLCATSSPDRATYEQYFGPGTRLTVT.

The rearrangement joins TRBV27 to TRBJ1-4; perhaps TRBD1 as D (6 bases). CDR3 size: 12 residues. Trimming stripped 5 bases from V and 10 bases from J, with 11 bases between. CDR1 is MNHEY and CDR2 is SMNVEV in the germline V gene (reference sequence). The CDR3: CASSIIGGKLFF. For the CDR3, the DNA is TGTGCCAGCAGTATAATAGGGGGAAAACTGTTTTTT.

The chain couples TRBV28 to TRBJ1-1; D uncertain. The ends were cut back, 3 bases at V and 2 bases at J, with 22 bases in the middle. The CDR3 is made up of 18 amino acids. Per the germline V gene, CDR1 is MDHEN and CDR2 is SYDVKM. The CDR3 is CASSFTSSSTVLNTEAFF. DNA of the CDR3: TGTGCCAGCAGTTTCACCTCCTCCTCTACGGTCTTAAACACTGAAGCTTTCTTT.

V gene TRBV28 combines with J gene TRBJ2-2; no firm D call. CDR3 length: 14 residues. With 2 bases removed from V and 3 bases from J, the gap between germline ends came to 7 bases. Per germline, CDR1 MDHEN and CDR2 SYDVKM. The CDR3 is CASSLVDYTGELFF. In nucleotides, the CDR3 is TGTGCCAGCAGTTTAGTAGACTACACCGGGGAGCTGTTTTTT. The whole variable domain, filled in from reference TRBV28 and TRBJ2-2, reads DVKVTQSSRYLVKRTGEKVFLECVQDMDHENMFWYRQDPGLGLRLIYFSYDVKMKEKGDIPEGYSVSREKKERFSLILESASTNQTSMYLCASSLVDYTGELFFGEGSRLTVL.

V usage is TRBV7-2 and J usage is TRBJ2-7; TRBD2 matches at 11 bases. Germline assignment: CDR1 SGHTA and CDR2 FQGNSA. CDR3 length: 15 residues. Losses at the gene ends were 4 bases for V and 1 base for J; bases not matched to a gene: 3. The CDR3 protein is CASSSLAGGSYEQYF. The CDR3 coding sequence is TGTGCCAGCAGCTCCCTAGCGGGGGGATCCTACGAGCAGTACTTC. Combining the CDR3 with reference TRBV7-2 and TRBJ2-7 gives the whole variable domain GAGVSQSPSNKVTEKGKDVELRCDPISGHTALYWYRQSLGQGLEFLIYFQGNSAPDKSGLPSDRFSAERTGGSVSTLTIQRTQQEDSAVYLCASSSLAGGSYEQYFGPGTRLTVT.

The chain uses TRBV2 and TRBJ2-7; perhaps D is TRBD1 or TRBD2 (5 bases each). From germline, CDR1 is SNHLY and CDR2 FYNNEI. CDR3 length: 13 amino acids. V shed 8 bases and J shed 0 bases, with 11 bases lying between them. The CDR3 protein is CASRPGSSYEQYF. The DNA for the CDR3 is TGTGCCAGCCGTCCAGGGAGCTCCTACGAGCAGTACTTC.

The chain employs TRBV4-3 and TRBJ1-1; a possible D gene is TRBD1 (5 bases). Germline CDR1 is LGHNA and CDR2 is YSLEER. CDR3 size: 14 residues. Trimming left V 0 bases short and J 3 bases short, with 8 bases between. The CDR3 is CASSQDGGDTEAFF. DNA for the CDR3: TGCGCCAGCAGCCAAGATGGGGGGGACACTGAAGCTTTCTTT.

This chain connects TRBV4-1 to TRBJ2-7, with a possible D match to TRBD2 (5 bases). V was shortened by 5 bases and J by 4 bases, with 6 bases between the two germline ends. Germline-derived CDR1 and CDR2 are MGHRA and YSYEKL. The CDR3 has 11 residues. CDR3 DNA: TGCGCCAGCAGCGGCGGGTACGAGCAGTACTTC. This gives the protein CASSGGYEQYF.

The genes are TRBV29-1 and TRBJ1-1; no definite D call. V lost 7 bases and J 1 base, leaving 10 bases between the germline ends. The CDR3 has 12 amino acids. CDR1 is SQVTM and CDR2 is ANQGSEA in the germline V gene. The CDR3 sequence: CSGIHQNTEAFF. The CDR3 bases are TGCAGCGGCATACATCAGAACACTGAAGCTTTCTTT.

This clone was picked up one time. The rearrangement links TRBV29-1 to TRBJ2-1, with D perhaps given as TRBD1 or TRBD2 (5 bases each). The V end was cut by 4 bases, the J end by 9 bases, with 28 bases between. The CDR3 has 17 residues. The germline V gene has CDR1 SQVTM and CDR2 ANQGSEA. Written as DNA, the CDR3 is TGCAGCGTTGGTGGGGACGAGACTCTTCCGGTTCGGAGTGAGCAGTTCTTC. Its protein product is CSVGGDETLPVRSEQFF.

The chain has TRBV9 and TRBJ2-1; D is possibly TRBD1 (6 bases). The CDR3 is 14 residues long. The V and J ends lost 3 bases and 4 bases respectively, with 11 bases between them. Per germline, CDR1 SGDLS and CDR2 YYNGEE. CDR3 in DNA: TGTGCCAGCAGCGAATACCAGGGGTACAATGAGCAGTTCTTC. This translates into CASSEYQGYNEQFF.

This clone was seen once. The chain uses TRBV9 and TRBJ2-7, with D possibly TRBD2 on 6 matching bases. Germline assignment: CDR1 SGDLS and CDR2 YYNGEE. CDR3 size: 14 residues. V was shortened by 4 bases and J by 3 bases, with 14 bases between the two germline ends. CDR3 bases: TGTGCCAGCAGCCTCGGGACTTCGAACTACGAGCAGTACTTC. Amino acids: CASSLGTSNYEQYF.

This chain connects TRBV28 to TRBJ2-7; no clear D. CDR1 is MDHEN, CDR2 SYDVKM, per germline. The CDR3 has 14 amino acids. V lost 5 bases and J 4 bases, leaving 15 bases between the germline ends. CDR3 sequence reads: CASSHLTNVYEQYF. In DNA form, the CDR3 reads TGTGCCAGCAGTCATCTGACAAATGTGTACGAGCAGTACTTC.

This chain uses TRBV7-8 with TRBJ1-2; D gene ambiguous. This CDR3 is built from 13 residues. The V end lost 5 bases, the J end lost 8 bases, and 15 bases lay between the germline ends. Germline CDR1 and CDR2: SGHVS and FQNEAQ. CDR3 DNA: TGTGCCAGCAGCCTGGCGACACTTGACGGCTACACCTTC. It encodes CASSLATLDGYTF. Filled out from reference TRBV7-8 and TRBJ1-2, the complete variable domain reads GAGVSQSPRYKVAKRGQDVALRCDPISGHVSLFWYQQALGQGPEFLTYFQNEAQLDKSGLPSDRFFAERPEGSVSTLKIQRTQQEDSAVYLCASSLATLDGYTFGSGTRLTVV.

V usage is TRBV10-3 and J usage is TRBJ2-5, with D uncertain. The germline V gene has CDR1 ENHRY and CDR2 SYGVKD. The ends were cut back, 3 bases at V and 3 bases at J, with 8 bases in the middle. The CDR3 runs to 13 residues. CDR3 sequence (DNA): TGTGCCATCAGTGAAAATAGAAAAGAGACCCAGTACTTC. As protein: CAISENRKETQYF.